This TCR beta chain originates from a study of cytomegalovirus exposure and HLA in healthy donors. Regarding the study as a whole: Previous analysis showed most TCR beta V segments were productive about 87% or about 30% of the time. An analysis was carried out at a later point. It showed that HLA-associated TCR beta chains were more clonally expanded than equally common non-associated chains.

Use of 60 Vbeta and 13 Jbeta primers characterized the PCR. Generated by immunoSEQ multiplex PCR, the TCRdb table keeps only in-frame clones and is missing some. This sample has 150,000 to 200,000 clones, with over 80% found just once. A note on this clone: The antigen is not known.

CDR3 length: 12 residues. The chain recombines TRBV21-1 with TRBJ1-1. TRBV21-1 represents a pseudogene. This receptor was identified in a woman under 30 in good health and CMV-seronegative. What was sequenced was PBMCs. CDR3 loop: CASSKPRLEAFF. DNA for the CDR3: TGTGCCAGCAGCAAACCCCGACTCGAAGCTTTCTTT.